A single sample is the source of the 27 T cell receptor beta chains below, sequenced in a study of beta chain features in type 1 diabetes. Investigators reverse transcribed all isolated RNA, so they sequenced expressed TCRB transcripts. Sequencing was performed with immunoSEQ multiplex PCR; in TCRdb, only in-frame clones are kept and a portion is missing. The table has 200,000 to 250,000 clones, around 68% seen once. Sequenced sample: naive CD4+ T cells from blood. The receptors were sampled from a man in his thirties or forties in good health.

The gene calls are TRBV10-3 and TRBJ2-7, with TRBD2 matching over 8 bases. Germline V gene data show CDR1 as ENHRY and CDR2 as SYGVKD. V shed 5 bases, J shed 2 bases, and the junction held 5 bases outside the gene matches. The CDR3 is 14 amino acids. The CDR3 bases are TGTGCCATCAGTTTCGGACTAGCCACCTACGAGCAGTACTTC. The encoded protein is CAISFGLATYEQYF.

This clone came up a few times. V usage is TRBV30 and J usage is TRBJ2-1; no clear D gene. V was trimmed by 4 bases and J by 8 bases, leaving 9 bases between them. Germline lookup yields CDR1 GTSNPN and CDR2 SVGIG (reference sequence). This CDR3 is 11 amino acids long. The CDR3 region has the DNA TGTGCCTGGAACGTAAGGGATGAGCAGTTCTTC. Its protein is CAWNVRDEQFF.

The chain is built from TRBV29-1 and TRBJ2-7; 7 bases match TRBD1. Germline lookup yields CDR1 SQVTM and CDR2 ANQGSEA. CDR3 length equals 13 residues. The trim removed 4 bases at V and 4 bases at J, leaving 7 bases unmatched. CDR3 nucleotides: TGCAGCGTTGGACAGGGTAATTATTACGAGCAGTACTTC. As protein: CSVGQGNYYEQYF.

The chain combines TRBV18 with TRBJ2-1; D not resolved. There are 13 residues in the CDR3. The V end lost 4 bases, the J end lost 4 bases, and 8 bases lay between the germline ends. CDR1 and CDR2 (germline): KGHSH, LQKENI. The DNA of the CDR3 is TGTGCCAGCTCACGTGACGGGTACAATGAGCAGTTCTTC. Amino acids: CASSRDGYNEQFF.

The sample holds a few counts of this clone. The V gene is TRBV30, the J gene TRBJ2-2, with D unresolved. CDR1 is GTSNPN and CDR2 is SVGIG in the germline V gene (reference sequence). V was trimmed by 0 bases and J by 7 bases, leaving 3 bases between them. The CDR3 is 11 residues long. CDR3 DNA: TGTGCCTGGAGTGTCGTCGGGGAGCTGTTTTTT. It codes for CAWSVVGELFF.

This rearrangement joins TRBV29-1 to TRBJ1-1; D is ambiguous. CDR1 is SQVTM, CDR2 ANQGSEA, per germline. V was cut by 3 bases and J by 0 bases, with 8 bases left in between. The CDR3 is 13 residues long. This CDR3 is CSVEVSLNTEAFF. The CDR3 DNA follows: TGCAGCGTTGAGGTCAGCCTGAACACTGAAGCTTTCTTT.

The rearrangement links TRBV9 to TRBJ2-3; no definite D call. V lost 2 bases to trimming and J lost 4 bases, with 11 bases between them. The CDR3 spans 14 residues. Germline assignment: CDR1 SGDLS and CDR2 YYNGEE. Written as DNA, the CDR3 is TGTGCCAGCAGCGTCACTCAGACGCCAGATACGCAGTATTTT. It encodes CASSVTQTPDTQYF.

V gene TRBV15 combines with J gene TRBJ1-2; TRBD1 is a possible D gene (5 bases). Between the trimmed V and J ends, which lost 2 bases and 0 bases, there was a span of 19 bases. CDR1 is LNHNV, CDR2 YYDKDF, per germline (reference sequence). The CDR3 is 18 amino acids. DNA of the CDR3: TGTGCCACCAGCAGACAACTCCCTGGGGCAGTCTCTAACTATGGCTACACCTTC. It is translated as CATSRQLPGAVSNYGYTF.

The chain carries TRBV2 and TRBJ2-1; no clear D. The germline gives CDR1 SNHLY, CDR2 FYNNEI. The CDR3 runs 13 residues. V lost 2 bases and J lost 10, with 12 bases in between. This CDR3 reads CASSEQATVEQFF. The CDR3 DNA reads as TGTGCCAGCAGTGAACAGGCAACCGTCGAGCAGTTCTTC.

The chain uses TRBV30 and TRBJ2-3; D unclear. The CDR3 length is 12 residues. Germline CDR1 reads GTSNPN; CDR2 reads SVGIG (reference sequence). Trimming took off 1 base at V and 5 bases at J, with 7 bases between the two ends. The CDR3 is CAWSDKRDTQYF. As DNA, the CDR3 is TGTGCCTGGAGTGACAAGCGAGATACGCAGTATTTT.

The chain has TRBV30 and TRBJ1-1; no firm D call. Trimming removed 0 bases at V and 0 bases at J, with 8 bases between. Germline assignment: CDR1 GTSNPN and CDR2 SVGIG (reference sequence). The CDR3 is 14 amino acids. Written as DNA, the CDR3 is TGTGCCTGGAGTGTAAGAGGGATGAACACTGAAGCTTTCTTT. This translates into CAWSVRGMNTEAFF. Full variable domain (missing parts from reference TRBV30 and TRBJ1-1): SQTIHQWPATLVQPVGSPLSLECTVEGTSNPNLYWYRQAAGRGLQLLFYSVGIGQISSEVPQNLSASRPQDRQFILSSKKLLLSDSGFYLCAWSVRGMNTEAFFGQGTRLTVV.

The CDR3: CASSQSGQNTGELFF. CDR3 DNA: TGCGCCAGCAGCCAGAGCGGACAGAACACCGGGGAGCTGTTTTTT. The chain combines TRBV5-1 with TRBJ2-2, with D perhaps assigned TRBD1 or TRBD2 (5 bases each). There are 15 residues in the CDR3. V shed 4 bases and J shed 1 base, with 11 bases lying between them. Germline V CDR1 and CDR2: SGHRS, YFSETQ.

This CDR3 reads CAWSVHSKNEQFF. The CDR3 DNA sequence: TGTGCCTGGAGTGTACATTCTAAGAATGAGCAGTTCTTC. This chain connects TRBV30 to TRBJ2-1; D unclear. The CDR3 extends over 13 amino acids. V was pared by 0 bases and J by 7 bases, with 10 bases between. In germline, CDR1 is GTSNPN, CDR2 SVGIG (reference sequence).

The chain employs TRBV9 and TRBJ1-5; TRBD1 aligns across 10 bases. The junction had 2 bases not matched to a gene; V was cut back by 3 bases and J by 5 bases. The CDR3 is 14 amino acids. Germline V CDR1 and CDR2: SGDLS, YYNGEE. The CDR3 loop reads CASSADRGHQPQHF. The CDR3 DNA is TGTGCCAGCAGCGCAGACAGGGGGCATCAGCCCCAGCATTTT.

V gene TRBV21-1 combines with J gene TRBJ2-3; TRBD2, the table's D call, lacks a check against the DNA. TRBV21-1 is listed as a pseudogene. This CDR3 has 16 amino acids. This chain's CDR3 is CAYLSPLAGNTDTQYF. CDR3 bases: TGTGCCTATCTATCCCCCCTAGCGGGTAACACAGATACGCAGTATTTT.

Comment on this clone: The same CDR3 arises from other DNA sequences in this sample as well. V is TRBV30 and J is TRBJ1-3; D is ambiguous. The V and J ends lost 0 bases and 0 bases respectively, with 3 bases between them. The CDR3 sequence is 13 residues long. The germline V gene has CDR1 GTSNPN and CDR2 SVGIG (reference sequence). The CDR3 loop is CAWSVSSGNTIYF. The CDR3 DNA follows: TGTGCCTGGAGTGTAAGCTCTGGAAACACCATATATTTT.

The CDR3 DNA reads TGTGCCATCAGTGAGTCGATGGAGAGTTACAATGAGCAGTTCTTC. Translated, it gives CAISESMESYNEQFF. The chain has TRBV10-3 and TRBJ2-1; D is unclear. The germline V gene encodes CDR1 ENHRY and CDR2 SYGVKD. The CDR3 length is 15 residues. Trimming pared 0 bases from V and 4 bases from J, leaving 10 bases between.

This chain uses TRBV11-2 with TRBJ2-1; the D gene could be TRBD1 or TRBD2 (5 bases each). Germline V CDR1 and CDR2: SGHAT, FQNNGV. This CDR3 spans 15 amino acids. V was pared by 5 bases and J by 3 bases, with 14 bases between. The CDR3 sequence: CASSPIRGYYNEQFF. The CDR3 region has the DNA TGTGCCAGCAGCCCTATCCGGGGCTACTACAATGAGCAGTTCTTC.

The chain is built from TRBV9 and TRBJ2-7; D is ambiguous. V shed 3 bases and J shed 6 bases, with 10 bases lying between them. Germline loops: CDR1 SGDLS, CDR2 YYNGEE. The CDR3 is 12 amino acids. The CDR3 here is CASSADRVEQYF. As DNA, the CDR3 is TGTGCCAGCAGCGCGGATCGGGTCGAGCAGTACTTC.

CDR3 protein: CSVVGSSGRNTGELFF. The CDR3 region has the DNA TGCAGCGTTGTGGGATCTAGCGGGCGAAACACCGGGGAGCTGTTTTTT. The chain uses TRBV29-1 and TRBJ2-2; TRBD2 matches 8 bases. Germline assignment: CDR1 SQVTM and CDR2 ANQGSEA. This CDR3 has 16 amino acids. The J segment lost 2 bases and the V segment lost 4 bases, leaving 9 bases of the junction unmatched.

As DNA, the CDR3 is TGTGCCAGCAGCCCGCGGACCTCTCAAGAGACCCAGTACTTC. Its protein is CASSPRTSQETQYF. The rearrangement uses TRBV9 and TRBJ2-5; D is uncertain. This CDR3 has 14 amino acids. From germline, CDR1 is SGDLS and CDR2 YYNGEE. V was pared by 4 bases and J by 2 bases, with 12 bases between.

This clone came up a few times. The chain joins TRBV30 to TRBJ2-3; D is undetermined. The length of the CDR3 is 12 residues. The germline V gene encodes CDR1 GTSNPN and CDR2 SVGIG (reference sequence). Between the trimmed V and J ends, which lost 5 bases and 1 base, there was a span of 7 bases. In DNA, the CDR3 is TGTGCCTGGGCTACACGCACAGATACGCAGTATTTT. Translating it yields CAWATRTDTQYF.

This clone was seen only a few times. The V call is TRBV21-1, the J call TRBJ2-1; the D call TRBD2 from the table was never checked on the DNA. TRBV21-1 is termed a pseudogene. The CDR3 spans 15 residues. The CDR3 loop reads CASSITPSSYNEQFF. The CDR3 nucleotides are TGTGCCAGCAGCATCACCCCGAGCTCCTACAATGAGCAGTTCTTC.

In this sample, this clone turned up a few times. This rearrangement joins TRBV27 to TRBJ2-6, with D tentatively TRBD2 (5 bases). Trimming removed 6 bases at V and 2 bases at J, with 11 bases between. Germline V gives CDR1 MNHEY, CDR2 SMNVEV (reference sequence). This CDR3 has 15 residues. Written as DNA, the CDR3 is TGTGCCAGCAGCCTACTAGTGGCTGGGGCCAACGTCCTGACTTTC. As protein: CASSLLVAGANVLTF.

The chain is built from TRBV5-4 and TRBJ2-2, with 10 positions matching TRBD1. This CDR3 is 14 amino acids long. The V segment lost 4 bases and the J segment 6 bases; nucleotides outside the gene matches: 3. Per the germline V gene, CDR1 is SGHNT and CDR2 is YYREEE (reference sequence). CDR3 in amino acids: CASSPGTGAGELFF. The CDR3 DNA sequence: TGTGCCAGCAGCCCCGGGACAGGGGCCGGGGAGCTGTTTTTT.

A single count supports this clone. The chain is built from TRBV30 and TRBJ1-2, with D possibly TRBD1 on 6 matching bases. Trimming cost V 3 bases and J 4 bases, with 12 bases left between them. The CDR3 spans 13 residues. Germline V CDR1 and CDR2: GTSNPN, SVGIG (reference sequence). This CDR3 reads CAWSQAGAYGYTF. Written as DNA, the CDR3 is TGTGCCTGGAGCCAGGCAGGGGCCTATGGCTACACCTTC. Looking up the rest from reference TRBV30 and TRBJ1-2 gives the full variable domain: SQTIHQWPATLVQPVGSPLSLECTVEGTSNPNLYWYRQAAGRGLQLLFYSVGIGQISSEVPQNLSASRPQDRQFILSSKKLLLSDSGFYLCAWSQAGAYGYTFGSGTRLTVV.

The rearrangement uses TRBV7-9 and TRBJ2-7; D gene unclear. The CDR3 spans 14 residues. The germline CDR1 and CDR2 sequences are SEHNR and FQNEAQ (reference sequence). V was cut by 5 bases and J by 6 bases, with 17 bases left in between. Here the CDR3 reads CASSNDIGRSEQYF. CDR3 bases: TGTGCCAGCAGCAACGACATTGGACGTAGCGAGCAGTACTTC.